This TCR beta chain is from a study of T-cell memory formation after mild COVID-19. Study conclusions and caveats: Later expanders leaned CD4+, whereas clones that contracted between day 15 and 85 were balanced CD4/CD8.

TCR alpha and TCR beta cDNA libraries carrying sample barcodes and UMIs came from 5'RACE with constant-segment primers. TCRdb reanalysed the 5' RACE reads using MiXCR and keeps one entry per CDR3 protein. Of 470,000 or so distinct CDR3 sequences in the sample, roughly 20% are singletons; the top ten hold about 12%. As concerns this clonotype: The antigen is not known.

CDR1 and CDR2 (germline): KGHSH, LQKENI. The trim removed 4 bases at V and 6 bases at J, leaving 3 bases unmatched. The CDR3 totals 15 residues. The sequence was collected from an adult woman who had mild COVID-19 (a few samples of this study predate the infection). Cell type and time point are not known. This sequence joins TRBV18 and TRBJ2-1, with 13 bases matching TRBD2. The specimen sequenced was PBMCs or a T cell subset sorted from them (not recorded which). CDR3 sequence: CASSLGLAGTNEQFF. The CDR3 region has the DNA TGTGCCAGCTCACTGGGACTAGCGGGAACCAATGAGCAGTTCTTC.